This T cell receptor (beta chain) was found in a study of cytomegalovirus exposure and HLA in healthy donors. Study-wide findings and caveats: A prior analysis recorded that most TCR beta V segments were productive about 87% or about 30% of the time.

Remarks on this clone: Its antigen is undetermined.

PCR was performed using 60 Vbeta and 13 Jbeta primers. Here immunoSEQ multiplex PCR was the method, and the copy in TCRdb shows in-frame clones only, minus some. The table lists 90,000 to 140,000 clones, more than 80% of them singletons. Germline V gene data show CDR1 as MGHRA and CDR2 as YSYEKL. This CDR3 contains 16 residues. The V and J ends lost 3 bases and 6 bases, in that order; junction bases with no gene match: 13. The chain recombines TRBV4-1 with TRBJ2-7, with 8 nucleotides matching TRBD1. The clonotype originates from a man aged 18-30 years in good health and CMV-seronegative. The sample taken for sequencing was PBMCs. The CDR3 is CASSQTGQALNGEQYF. For the CDR3, the DNA is TGCGCCAGCAGCCAGACGGGACAGGCTCTAAACGGCGAGCAGTACTTC.